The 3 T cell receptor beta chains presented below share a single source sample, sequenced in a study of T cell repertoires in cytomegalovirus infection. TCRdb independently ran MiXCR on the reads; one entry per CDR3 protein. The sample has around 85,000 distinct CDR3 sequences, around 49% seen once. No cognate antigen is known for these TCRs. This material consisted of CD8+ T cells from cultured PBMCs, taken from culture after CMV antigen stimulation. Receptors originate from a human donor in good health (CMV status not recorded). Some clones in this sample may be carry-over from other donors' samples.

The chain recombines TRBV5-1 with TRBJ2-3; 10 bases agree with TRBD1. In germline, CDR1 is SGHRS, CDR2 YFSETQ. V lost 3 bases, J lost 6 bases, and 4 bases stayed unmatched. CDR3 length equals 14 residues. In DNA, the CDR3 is TGCGCCAGCAGCTCGGGACAGGGGCTGGATACGCAGTATTTT. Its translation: CASSSGQGLDTQYF.

The CDR3 DNA is TGTGCCAGCAGTGGACAGGTAGACATGAACACTGAAGCTTTCTTT. Protein: CASSGQVDMNTEAFF. The chain combines TRBV7-9 with TRBJ1-1; 7 positions match TRBD1. The germline V gene has CDR1 SEHNR and CDR2 FQNEAQ (reference sequence). This CDR3 has 15 residues. Unmatched junction bases numbered 7, after V lost 6 bases and J lost 0 bases.

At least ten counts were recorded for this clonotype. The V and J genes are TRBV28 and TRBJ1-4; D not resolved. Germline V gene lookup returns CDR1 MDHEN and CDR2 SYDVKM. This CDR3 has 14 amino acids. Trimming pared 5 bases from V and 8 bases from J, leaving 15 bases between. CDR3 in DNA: TGTGCCAGCAGTCCCCCGGGTGGAGGGGAAAAACTGTTTTTT. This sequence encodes CASSPPGGGEKLFF.